This T cell receptor (beta chain) was sequenced for a study of T cell responses to AZD1222 COVID-19 vaccine. Study-wide findings and caveats: The study found vaccine-associated CD4 TCRs spanning spike, dominant at 160-218 and 743-854.

On this clone: Its specificity is unknown.

TCRdb's copy holds only in-frame clones and misses some; the assay was immunoSEQ multiplex PCR. The repertoire holds 100,000 to 150,000 clones, with under 85% as singletons. The sequence was collected from an adult in good health. The sequenced sample was peripheral blood, obtained on day 0 of AZD1222 vaccination.

CDR3 DNA sequence: TGTGCCAGCAGATCCAACAGCTACGAGCAGTACTTC. Protein sequence: CASRSNSYEQYF. The chain joins TRBV7-9 to TRBJ2-7; D gene unclear. Trimming removed 6 bases at V and 3 bases at J, with 9 bases between. Germline V gene lookup returns CDR1 SEHNR and CDR2 FQNEAQ (reference sequence). This CDR3 is built from 12 residues.